The 20 T cell receptor beta chains below all came from one sample that was sequenced in a study of shared clonotypes between healthy human individuals. Data came from immunoSEQ multiplex PCR; TCRdb stores just in-frame clones and leaves some out. This sample yields about 2.4 million clones, of which over 85% are seen a single time; about 0.39% belongs to the top ten. The specimen was naive CD4+ T cells from PBMCs. Documented subset: CD45RA+ positively selected. Receptors were obtained from a young man in good health. Some clones in this sample may be carry-over from other donors' samples.

Notes on this clone: The same CDR3 is also encoded by other DNA sequences in this sample. The chain couples TRBV5-3 to TRBJ2-7; D unresolved. TRBV5-3 is known as an ORF, though its function is uncertain. The CDR3 totals 14 residues. Deletions cut 4 bases from V and 0 bases from J, with 11 bases between. The CDR3 DNA reads as TGTGCCAGAAGCCTGCGCGGCAGCTCCTACGAGCAGTACTTC. Its translation is CARSLRGSSYEQYF.

This chain connects TRBV4-2 to TRBJ2-7; TRBD2 agrees at 12 bases. The length of the CDR3 is 16 residues. J gave up 2 bases and V 1 base, and 3 bases lay outside the gene matches. Per germline, CDR1 LGHNA and CDR2 YNFKEQ. The CDR3 loop reads CASSQGGLAGPYEQYF. The CDR3 DNA reads as TGTGCCAGCAGCCAAGGGGGACTAGCGGGCCCCTACGAGCAGTACTTC.

The genes are TRBV30 and TRBJ2-7; D may match TRBD1 or TRBD2 (5 bases each). The V end was cut by 4 bases, the J end by 2 bases, with 9 bases between. Germline lookup yields CDR1 GTSNPN and CDR2 SVGIG (reference sequence). This CDR3 comprises 12 residues. The CDR3 sequence: CAWTRGAYEQYF. Here the CDR3 DNA reads TGTGCCTGGACCCGGGGCGCCTACGAGCAGTACTTC.

Concerning this clone itself: Distinct nucleotide sequences in the sample also encode this CDR3. The V and J genes are TRBV18 and TRBJ1-3; the D is unclear. The germline V gene has CDR1 KGHSH and CDR2 LQKENI. Trimming removed 4 bases at V and 1 base at J, with 5 bases between. The CDR3 covers 13 residues. The CDR3: CASSRESGNTIYF. In DNA, the CDR3 is TGTGCCAGCTCACGGGAGTCTGGAAACACCATATATTTT.

The chain couples TRBV19 to TRBJ1-1; D gene ambiguous. Trimming shortened V by 7 bases and J by 3 bases, and 6 bases separated the two germline ends. The CDR3 is 11 amino acids. The germline CDR1 and CDR2 sequences are LNHDA and SQIVND (reference sequence). The CDR3, as DNA: TGTGCCAGTATAAAATACACTGAAGCTTTCTTT. It yields the protein CASIKYTEAFF.

DNA of the CDR3: TGTGCCAGCAGGACGGGACTAGATAATGAGCAGTTCTTC. This gives the protein CASRTGLDNEQFF. This chain links TRBV11-2 with TRBJ2-1; 8 bases line up with TRBD2. Germline CDR1 reads SGHAT; CDR2 reads FQNNGV. The CDR3 covers 13 residues. Trimming cost V 6 bases and J 7 bases; bases outside gene matches: 5. Full variable domain (rest looked up from reference TRBV11-2 and TRBJ2-1): EAGVAQSPRYKIIEKRQSVAFWCNPISGHATLYWYQQILGQGPKLLIQFQNNGVVDDSQLPKDRFSAERLKGVDSTLKIQPAKLEDSAVYLCASRTGLDNEQFFGPGTRLTVL.

The chain is built from TRBV5-1 and TRBJ2-1; perhaps TRBD1 as D (6 bases). There are 13 residues in the CDR3. Germline V gene sequence: CDR1 SGHRS, CDR2 YFSETQ. Trimming removed 0 bases at V and 16 bases at J, with 17 bases between. In DNA, the CDR3 is TGCGCCAGCAGCTTGGCCAGGGGCGCGGAACGATTCTTC. This gives the protein CASSLARGAERFF.

This sequence joins TRBV18 and TRBJ2-1; no clear D gene. V dropped 3 bases and J dropped 8 bases, with 14 bases sitting between them. Germline V gives CDR1 KGHSH, CDR2 LQKENI. This CDR3 comprises 14 residues. The chain's CDR3 is CASSPAGIEDEQFF. The CDR3 DNA reads TGTGCCAGCTCACCTGCTGGGATTGAGGATGAGCAGTTCTTC.

The rearrangement joins TRBV5-1 to TRBJ1-1; D might be TRBD1 (6 bases). Germline V gene lookup returns CDR1 SGHRS and CDR2 YFSETQ. The CDR3 is 13 residues long. The V and J ends lost 3 bases and 6 bases respectively, with 12 bases between them. The CDR3 loop reads CASSSGVGAEAFF. The CDR3 bases are TGCGCCAGCAGCTCAGGGGTGGGGGCTGAAGCTTTCTTT. The whole variable domain, remainder taken from reference TRBV5-1 and TRBJ1-1, is KAGVTQTPRYLIKTRGQQVTLSCSPISGHRSVSWYQQTPGQGLQFLFEYFSETQRNKGNFPGRFSGRQFSNSRSEMNVSTLELGDSALYLCASSSGVGAEAFFGQGTRLTVV.

V is TRBV28 and J is TRBJ2-5, with 11 bases lining up with TRBD1. Germline trimming cut 3 bases from V and 4 bases from J; bases unmatched to any gene: 13. The germline V gene encodes CDR1 MDHEN and CDR2 SYDVKM. This CDR3 is built from 18 residues. The CDR3 region has the DNA TGTGCCAGCAGTTTCTCGGCCGGGACAGGGGGAATCGGAGAGACCCAGTACTTC. Translation: CASSFSAGTGGIGETQYF.

DNA of the CDR3: TGTGCCAGCAGCCAAGATGGGCAGAGAACTGAAGCTTTCTTT. This encodes CASSQDGQRTEAFF. The chain couples TRBV4-2 to TRBJ1-1; D not resolved. The CDR3 is made up of 14 amino acids. Trimming shortened V by 0 bases and J by 5 bases, and 10 bases separated the two germline ends. Germline V gene lookup returns CDR1 LGHNA and CDR2 YNFKEQ.

The V and J genes are TRBV11-1 and TRBJ1-2; no definite D call. Germline-derived CDR1 and CDR2 are SGHAT and FQDESV (reference sequence). V was shortened by 0 bases and J by 7 bases, with 6 bases between the two germline ends. The CDR3 is 12 amino acids. CDR3 DNA sequence: TGTGCCAGCAGCTTAGCTGGGCGTGGCTACACCTTC. Amino acid sequence: CASSLAGRGYTF.

J is TRBJ1-3 and V is TRBV10-1; no firm D call. Trimming pared 1 base from V and 4 bases from J, leaving 17 bases between. Germline CDR1 reads WNHNN; CDR2 reads SYGVQD (reference sequence). CDR3 length: 17 amino acids. The DNA for the CDR3 is TGCGCCAGCAGTGAGTTCCACCTGGGAGGAGACGGAAACACCATATATTTT. Encoded protein: CASSEFHLGGDGNTIYF.

The chain joins TRBV2 to TRBJ1-6; D is uncertain. Looked up from germline, CDR1 is SNHLY and CDR2 is FYNNEI. V was pared by 7 bases and J by 7 bases, with 17 bases between. The CDR3 has 15 amino acids. CDR3 coding DNA: TGTGCCAGCATTAGGGCAGGTGGGAGGAATTCACCCCTCCACTTT. This encodes CASIRAGGRNSPLHF.

The V call is TRBV30, the J call TRBJ1-6; D is uncertain. The V and J ends lost 4 bases and 4 bases respectively, with 8 bases between them. The CDR3 sequence is 13 residues long. Germline CDR1 reads GTSNPN; CDR2 reads SVGIG (reference sequence). CDR3 nucleotides: TGTGCCTGGATCCCCACGTATAATTCACCCCTCCACTTT. The encoded protein is CAWIPTYNSPLHF.

The V call is TRBV10-2, the J call TRBJ2-2; D remains unclear. The V end was cut by 5 bases, the J end by 0 bases, with 10 bases between. Germline CDR1 and CDR2: WSHSY and SAAADI. The CDR3 covers 15 residues. CDR3: CASSRTLANTGELFF. The DNA of the CDR3 is TGCGCCAGCAGTAGAACCCTAGCGAACACCGGGGAGCTGTTTTTT.

The chain combines TRBV7-9 with TRBJ2-1, with 8 bases lining up with TRBD1. The CDR3 has 13 residues. Germline values: CDR1 SEHNR, CDR2 FQNEAQ (reference sequence). With 0 bases clipped from V and 15 bases from J, the junction kept 7 bases outside the gene matches. Written as DNA, the CDR3 is TGTGCCAGCAGCTTAGCCCGGCAGGGGGCGAGGTTCTTC. Its protein product is CASSLARQGARFF.

V and J are TRBV5-4 and TRBJ2-5; D is undetermined. Looked up from germline, CDR1 is SGHNT and CDR2 is YYREEE (reference sequence). V gave up 4 bases and J gave up 2 bases, with 24 bases separating them. CDR3 length: 18 residues. This CDR3 reads CASSRSGSGHLPQETQYF. The CDR3 DNA reads as TGTGCCAGCAGCCGGTCGGGCAGTGGGCATCTCCCACAAGAGACCCAGTACTTC.

CDR3 amino acids: CASSQRRGLPGELFF. CDR3 in DNA: TGTGCCAGCAGCCAGCGCAGGGGGCTCCCCGGGGAGCTGTTTTTT. The chain recombines TRBV14 with TRBJ2-2, with 8 bases aligning to TRBD1. There are 15 residues in the CDR3. The germline gives CDR1 SGHDN, CDR2 FVKESK. J was trimmed by 6 bases and V by 3 bases; bases with no gene match: 6. Variable domain in full (rest from reference TRBV14 and TRBJ2-2): EAGVTQFPSHSVIEKGQTVTLRCDPISGHDNLYWYRRVMGKEIKFLLHFVKESKQDESGMPNNRFLAERTGGTYSTLKVQPAELEDSGVYFCASSQRRGLPGELFFGEGSRLTVL.

This chain joins TRBV18 and TRBJ2-7, with TRBD1 matching over 8 bases. With V trimmed by 6 bases and J by 2 bases, 3 bases remained unmatched. CDR3 length equals 13 residues. CDR1 and CDR2 (germline): KGHSH, LQKENI. The CDR3 DNA reads TGTGCCAGCTCGCTGGACAGGGCCTACGAGCAGTACTTC. Amino acids: CASSLDRAYEQYF.